Included here is one TCR beta chain sequence, with context. The entry originates in a study of cytomegalovirus exposure and HLA in healthy donors. The wider study: Of some 410 genotyped donors, roughly 80% grouped in the Caucasian-associated ancestry cluster.

The CDR3 contains 17 residues. V was clipped by 4 bases and J by 4 bases; unmatched bases: 10. From germline, CDR1 is SGHRS and CDR2 YFSETQ. A multiplex PCR was run with 60 Vbeta primers and 13 Jbeta primers. Profiled with immunoSEQ multiplex PCR; TCRdb holds only in-frame clones, not every one. The repertoire includes some 80,000 clones, 78% of them detected once, and 1.6% sits in the top ten. The sample consisted of PBMCs. The chain recombines TRBV5-1 with TRBJ2-7, with TRBD2 matching over 14 bases. The source of this sequence is a man in his forties in good health and CMV-seronegative. The CDR3 loop is CASSGTGTSGRIYEQYF. CDR3 DNA: TGCGCCAGCAGCGGGACCGGGACTAGCGGGAGAATATACGAGCAGTACTTC.